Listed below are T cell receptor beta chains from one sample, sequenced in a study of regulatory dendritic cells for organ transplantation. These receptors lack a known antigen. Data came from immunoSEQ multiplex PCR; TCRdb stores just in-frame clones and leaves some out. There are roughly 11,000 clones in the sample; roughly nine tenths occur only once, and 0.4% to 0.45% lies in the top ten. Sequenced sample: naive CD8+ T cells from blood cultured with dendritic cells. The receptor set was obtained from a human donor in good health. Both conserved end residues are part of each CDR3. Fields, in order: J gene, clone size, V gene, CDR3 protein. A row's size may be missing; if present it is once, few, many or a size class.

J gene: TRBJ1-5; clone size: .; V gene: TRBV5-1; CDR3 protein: CASRQESNQPQHF
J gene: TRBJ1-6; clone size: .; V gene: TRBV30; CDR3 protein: CAWSPGTGRVPLHF
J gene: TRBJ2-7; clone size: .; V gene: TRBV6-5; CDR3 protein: CASSYGLGSYEQYF
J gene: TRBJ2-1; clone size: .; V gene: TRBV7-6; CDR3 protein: CASSLRGTVNEQFF
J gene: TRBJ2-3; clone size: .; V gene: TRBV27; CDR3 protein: CASSYSRTDTQYF
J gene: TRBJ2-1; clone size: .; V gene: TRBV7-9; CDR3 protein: CASSLGGGNEQFF
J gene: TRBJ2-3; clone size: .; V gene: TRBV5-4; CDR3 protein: CASSLAVSGADTQYF
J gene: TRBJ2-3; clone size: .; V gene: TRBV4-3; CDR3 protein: CASSQESVGLITDTQYF
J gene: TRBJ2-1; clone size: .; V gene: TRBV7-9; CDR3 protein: CASSLRGGAYNEQFF
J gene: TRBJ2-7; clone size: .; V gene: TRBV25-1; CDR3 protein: CASTERGTYEQYF
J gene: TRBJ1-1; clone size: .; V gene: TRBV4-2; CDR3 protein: CASSQDVMNTEAFF
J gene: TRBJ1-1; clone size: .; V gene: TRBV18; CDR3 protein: CASSPQDFSEAFF
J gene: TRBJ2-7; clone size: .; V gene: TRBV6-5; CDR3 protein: CASSRFRDYYEQYF
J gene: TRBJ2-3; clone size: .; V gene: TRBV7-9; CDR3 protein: CASARDTQYF
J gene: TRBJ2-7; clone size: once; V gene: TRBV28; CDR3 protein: CASSLDRGLQQYF
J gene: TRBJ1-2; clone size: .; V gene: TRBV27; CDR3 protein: CASTDGPRTYGYTF
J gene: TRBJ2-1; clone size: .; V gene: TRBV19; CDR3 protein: CASSIWSGGYNEQFF
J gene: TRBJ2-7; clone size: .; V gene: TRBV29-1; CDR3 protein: CSVEIGSSYEQYF
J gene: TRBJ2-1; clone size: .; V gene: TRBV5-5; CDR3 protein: CASSSGRTGRYNEQFF
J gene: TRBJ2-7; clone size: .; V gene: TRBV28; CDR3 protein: CASSPTRAYEQYF
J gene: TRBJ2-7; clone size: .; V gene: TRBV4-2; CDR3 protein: CASSQVLVDGGANYEQYF